This is a list of T cell receptor beta chains from one sample in a study of Tregs in tolerant kidney transplant recipients. Sequencing was performed with immunoSEQ multiplex PCR; in TCRdb, only in-frame clones are kept and a portion is missing. The sample lists about 88,000 clones, around 90% seen once, with 4.7% in the top ten. The sequenced material came from CD8+ T cells from blood. These receptors all come from a human donor in good health. The CDR3 runs from the conserved cysteine through the conserved F or W. Each record gives: V gene, D gene, clone size, J gene, CDR3 DNA, CDR3 protein. The D gene is left open where the match is weak. Size is omitted from some rows. Given values are once, few, many or a class for expanded clones.

v_call: TRBV7-9; d_call: TRBD1; clone_size: -; j_call: TRBJ1-4; cdr3_nt: TGTGCCAGCAGCAAGGACAGGGATGAGGGTAATGAAAAACTGTTTTTT; cdr3_aa: CASSKDRDEGNEKLFF
v_call: TRBV4-2; d_call: TRBD1; clone_size: -; j_call: TRBJ1-1; cdr3_nt: TGTGCCAGCAGCCTTTCCGGGACAGGGGTTGGCACTGAAGCTTTCTTT; cdr3_aa: CASSLSGTGVGTEAFF
v_call: TRBV6-1; d_call: TRBD2; clone_size: -; j_call: TRBJ2-3; cdr3_nt: TGTGCCAGCAGCGTGACTAGCAGCCTCACAGATACGCAGTATTTT; cdr3_aa: CASSVTSSLTDTQYF
v_call: TRBV5-4; d_call: -; clone_size: -; j_call: TRBJ1-1; cdr3_nt: TGTGCCAGCAGATCATCGAACACTGAAGCTTTCTTT; cdr3_aa: CASRSSNTEAFF
v_call: TRBV5-1; d_call: -; clone_size: -; j_call: TRBJ1-1; cdr3_nt: TGCGCCAGCAGCTCTGACAGAGCGAACACTGAAGCTTTCTTT; cdr3_aa: CASSSDRANTEAFF
v_call: TRBV5-6; d_call: TRBD2; clone_size: -; j_call: TRBJ2-7; cdr3_nt: TGTGCCAGCAGAGACCGCAAACTACTAGCGGATCGCCCCTACGAGCAGTACTTC; cdr3_aa: CASRDRKLLADRPYEQYF
v_call: TRBV4-1; d_call: TRBD1; clone_size: -; j_call: TRBJ2-1; cdr3_nt: TGCGCCAGCAGCCAAGATCCCGGGACAGGGGGCAATGAGCAGTTCTTC; cdr3_aa: CASSQDPGTGGNEQFF
v_call: TRBV11-1; d_call: TRBD1; clone_size: -; j_call: TRBJ1-2; cdr3_nt: TGTGCCAGCAGCACGGGACAGCTATCCAACTATGGCTACACCTTC; cdr3_aa: CASSTGQLSNYGYTF
v_call: TRBV7-6; d_call: -; clone_size: -; j_call: TRBJ2-3; cdr3_nt: TGTGCCAGCAGCTTAAAGGTCGGTAGCACAGATACGCAGTATTTT; cdr3_aa: CASSLKVGSTDTQYF
v_call: TRBV4-1; d_call: -; clone_size: -; j_call: TRBJ1-2; cdr3_nt: TGCGCCAGCAGCCAAGCGAGAAACTATGGCTACACCTTC; cdr3_aa: CASSQARNYGYTF
v_call: TRBV27; d_call: TRBD1; clone_size: few; j_call: TRBJ1-2; cdr3_nt: TGTGCCAGCAGTTTACAGGGGGACACTAACTATGGCTACACCTTC; cdr3_aa: CASSLQGDTNYGYTF
v_call: TRBV6-5; d_call: -; clone_size: few; j_call: TRBJ2-5; cdr3_nt: TGTGCCAGCAGTGAAGGGGCGGAGTGGGGAGAGTACTTC; cdr3_aa: CASSEGAEWGEYF
v_call: TRBV30; d_call: -; clone_size: few; j_call: TRBJ1-5; cdr3_nt: TGTGCCTGGAGTGTAGGGGGACCTAGCAATCAGCCCCAGCATTTT; cdr3_aa: CAWSVGGPSNQPQHF
v_call: TRBV21-1; d_call: -; clone_size: -; j_call: TRBJ2-7; cdr3_nt: TGTGCCAGCAGCAAAAGCCTGGGACCCTTGACCTACGAGCAGTACTTC; cdr3_aa: CASSKSLGPLTYEQYF
v_call: TRBV11-2; d_call: -; clone_size: -; j_call: TRBJ2-5; cdr3_nt: TGTGCCAGCACCACACCCCGGGCAGGGATACAAGAGACCCAGTACTTC; cdr3_aa: CASTTPRAGIQETQYF
v_call: TRBV19; d_call: -; clone_size: many; j_call: TRBJ2-7; cdr3_nt: TGTGCCAGTGCTGCCGGCTCCTACGAGCAGTACTTC; cdr3_aa: CASAAGSYEQYF
v_call: TRBV4-1; d_call: TRBD1; clone_size: once; j_call: TRBJ1-4; cdr3_nt: TGCGCCAGCAGTTTGGACAGGGTAGGCGAAAAACTGTTTTTT; cdr3_aa: CASSLDRVGEKLFF
v_call: TRBV7-8; d_call: TRBD2; clone_size: -; j_call: TRBJ2-1; cdr3_nt: TGTGCCAGCAGCTTTCACCTAGCGGGGGGGCGAGATGAGCAGTTCTTC; cdr3_aa: CASSFHLAGGRDEQFF
v_call: TRBV11-1; d_call: -; clone_size: -; j_call: TRBJ2-1; cdr3_nt: TGTGCCAGCAGCTCCAAGGAGGGGGACAACAATGAGCAGTTCTTC; cdr3_aa: CASSSKEGDNNEQFF
v_call: TRBV6-1; d_call: -; clone_size: -; j_call: TRBJ1-2; cdr3_nt: TGTGCCAGCAGTGAAGGTGGGGGCTATGGCTACACCTTC; cdr3_aa: CASSEGGGYGYTF
v_call: TRBV4-1; d_call: TRBD2; clone_size: once; j_call: TRBJ2-2; cdr3_nt: TGCGCCAGCAGATCTACTAGCGGGGGAAACACCGGGGAGCTGTTTTTT; cdr3_aa: CASRSTSGGNTGELFF
v_call: TRBV2; d_call: -; clone_size: -; j_call: TRBJ2-5; cdr3_nt: TGTGCCAGCAGTGTCTACATCCAAGAGACCCAGTACTTC; cdr3_aa: CASSVYIQETQYF
v_call: TRBV6-1; d_call: -; clone_size: -; j_call: TRBJ2-3; cdr3_nt: TGTGCCAGCAGTGAAGCCCAGGGACCAAGCACAGATACGCAGTATTTT; cdr3_aa: CASSEAQGPSTDTQYF
v_call: TRBV5-5; d_call: -; clone_size: -; j_call: TRBJ2-7; cdr3_nt: TGTGCCAGCAGCTTTTATGAGATATACGAGCAGTACTTC; cdr3_aa: CASSFYEIYEQYF
v_call: TRBV27; d_call: -; clone_size: -; j_call: TRBJ1-2; cdr3_nt: TGTGCCAGCAGTCCTACGGATAACTATGGCTACACCTTC; cdr3_aa: CASSPTDNYGYTF
v_call: TRBV11-2; d_call: -; clone_size: once; j_call: TRBJ2-7; cdr3_nt: TGTGCCAGCAGCTTATTAGGATCAGGACGGGACGAGCAGTACTTC; cdr3_aa: CASSLLGSGRDEQYF
v_call: TRBV6-1; d_call: -; clone_size: -; j_call: TRBJ1-5; cdr3_nt: TGTGCCAGCAGTGAAATTGGCTCAGGGTTGGCTCAGCCCCAGCATTTT; cdr3_aa: CASSEIGSGLAQPQHF
v_call: TRBV4-1; d_call: TRBD2; clone_size: -; j_call: TRBJ2-4; cdr3_nt: TGCGCCAGCAGCCAAGTTCTAGCGGATAAAAACATTCAGTACTTC; cdr3_aa: CASSQVLADKNIQYF
v_call: TRBV4-2; d_call: -; clone_size: -; j_call: TRBJ2-2; cdr3_nt: TGTGCCAGCAGCCCTCGTGGTTTGGGGCCCGGGGAGCTGTTTTTT; cdr3_aa: CASSPRGLGPGELFF
v_call: TRBV9; d_call: -; clone_size: -; j_call: TRBJ2-7; cdr3_nt: TGTGCCAGCAGTCTCCGGGACAATGCCTACGAGCAGTACTTC; cdr3_aa: CASSLRDNAYEQYF
v_call: TRBV5-8; d_call: TRBD1; clone_size: -; j_call: TRBJ1-4; cdr3_nt: TGTGCCAGCAGCCAGACAGGGTGGCAACTGTTTTTT; cdr3_aa: CASSQTGWQLFF
v_call: TRBV13; d_call: TRBD1; clone_size: -; j_call: TRBJ2-5; cdr3_nt: TGTGCCAGCAGCTCGACAGGGGGCGGTCAAGAGACCCAGTACTTC; cdr3_aa: CASSSTGGGQETQYF
v_call: TRBV5-6; d_call: TRBD1; clone_size: -; j_call: TRBJ2-1; cdr3_nt: TGTGCCAGCAGCTTGGCCGGGACAGAAGGCATCTTC; cdr3_aa: CASSLAGTEGIF
v_call: TRBV10-3; d_call: -; clone_size: -; j_call: TRBJ2-3; cdr3_nt: TGTGCCATCAGTGAGACAGATACGCAGTATTTT; cdr3_aa: CAISETDTQYF
v_call: TRBV9; d_call: TRBD2; clone_size: -; j_call: TRBJ2-7; cdr3_nt: TGTGCCAGCAGCGTAGGAGCGGGGGGCTCCTACGAGCAGTACTTC; cdr3_aa: CASSVGAGGSYEQYF
v_call: TRBV4-1; d_call: -; clone_size: -; j_call: TRBJ1-3; cdr3_nt: TGCGCCAGCAGTTTAGAAAGACTGAGCTCTGGAAACACCATATATTTT; cdr3_aa: CASSLERLSSGNTIYF
v_call: TRBV27; d_call: TRBD1; clone_size: few; j_call: TRBJ2-1; cdr3_nt: TGTGCCAGCAGTTCACAGGGGTCGGCCTACAATGAGCAGTTCTTC; cdr3_aa: CASSSQGSAYNEQFF
v_call: TRBV25-1; d_call: -; clone_size: -; j_call: TRBJ1-5; cdr3_nt: TGTGCCAGCAGTTCAGGGAGTCAGCCCCAGCATTTT; cdr3_aa: CASSSGSQPQHF
v_call: TRBV4-1; d_call: TRBD2; clone_size: medium-sized; j_call: TRBJ2-7; cdr3_nt: TGCGCCAGCAGCCAAGATGACGGGGGGGCGTCCTACGAGCAGTACTTC; cdr3_aa: CASSQDDGGASYEQYF
v_call: TRBV4-1; d_call: -; clone_size: -; j_call: TRBJ1-2; cdr3_nt: TGCGCCAGCAGCCAAGATCGGGCGGGGAACTATGGCTACACCTTC; cdr3_aa: CASSQDRAGNYGYTF
v_call: TRBV18; d_call: -; clone_size: -; j_call: TRBJ1-1; cdr3_nt: TGTGCCAGCTCAGACGGGGGGAACACTGAAGCTTTCTTT; cdr3_aa: CASSDGGNTEAFF
v_call: TRBV4-2; d_call: -; clone_size: -; j_call: TRBJ2-7; cdr3_nt: TGTGCCAGCAGCTTCGGCACCCTCTACGAGCAGTACTTC; cdr3_aa: CASSFGTLYEQYF